Sequencing of this TCR beta chain was carried out in a study of long-term antiretroviral therapy in people with HIV. About the study: By about a decade, the earliest samples predate the 2015 immediate-ART recommendation.

Findings and limits, study-wide: Controls showed broader CDR3 length ranges than did the HIV repertoires.

In germline, CDR1 is SQVTM, CDR2 ANQGSEA. The CDR3 length is 13 residues. The germline V and J ends were trimmed by 0 bases and 0 bases, with 6 bases remaining between them. Running of the v3.0 immunoSEQ assay took place at survey level. Profiling relied on immunoSEQ multiplex PCR, and the TCRdb table lists in-frame clones only, not all of them. This table has 35,000 to 45,000 clones, about four fifths appearing once. This clone occurred once. Its antigen is not identified. The sample in question was unsorted PBMCs, obtained 0.3 years after starting antiretroviral therapy. This clonotype originated in a man between 18 and 29 years old with HIV. The gene calls are TRBV29-1 and TRBJ2-7; unclear D gene. The chain's CDR3 is CSVEDERSYEQYF. The CDR3 DNA reads as TGCAGCGTTGAAGATGAACGCTCCTACGAGCAGTACTTC.